This TCR beta chain was observed in a study of T-cell memory formation after mild COVID-19. Whole-study context: Clusters of TCRs were largely donor specific.

Concerning this clonotype: No antigen is known for it.

V lost 2 bases to trimming and J lost 5 bases, with 10 bases between them. This CDR3 comprises 15 residues. Germline V gene lookup returns CDR1 MNHEY and CDR2 SVGAGI. The study's findings and limits: The pre-infection memory compartment contained some responding clones, suggesting cross-reactive memory joined. Day 15 to 85 contracting clones showed balanced CD4/CD8; day 15 to 37 expanders favored CD4+.

TCRdb re-analysed the 5' RACE reads in MiXCR, keeping a single row per CDR3 protein. Counted here are under 650,000 distinct CDR3 sequences, about a sixth occurring once; the ten biggest clones make up around 11%. The sequenced sample was PBMCs or a T cell subset sorted from them (not recorded which). V usage is TRBV6-5 and J usage is TRBJ1-6; D possibly corresponds to TRBD1 (6 bases). The origin of this receptor is an adult woman who had mild COVID-19 (a few samples of this study predate the infection). Cell type and time point are not known. CDR3 in DNA: TGTGCCAGCAGTTACCGGGGGCTGGATAATTCACCCCTCCACTTT. Residues: CASSYRGLDNSPLHF.